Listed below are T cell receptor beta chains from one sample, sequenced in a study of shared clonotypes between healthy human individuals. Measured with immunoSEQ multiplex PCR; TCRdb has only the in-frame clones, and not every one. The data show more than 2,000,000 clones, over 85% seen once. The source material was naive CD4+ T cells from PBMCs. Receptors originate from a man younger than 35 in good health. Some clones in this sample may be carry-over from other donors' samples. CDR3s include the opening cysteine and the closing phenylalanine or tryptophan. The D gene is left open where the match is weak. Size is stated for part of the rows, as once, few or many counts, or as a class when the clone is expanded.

CDR3: CASSLLGATEKLFF
DNA: TGTGCCAGCAGTTTACTGGGGGCGACTGAAAAACTGTTTTTT
V: TRBV27
size: .
J: TRBJ1-4
length: 14
D: .

CDR3: CASSPGVAGNTGELFF
DNA: TGCGCCAGCAGCCCCGGGGTAGCGGGGAACACCGGGGAGCTGTTTTTT
V: TRBV5-1
size: .
J: TRBJ2-2
length: 16
D: TRBD2

CDR3: CASSFRTRNEQFF
DNA: TGTGCCAGCAGCTTCCGGACTAGAAATGAGCAGTTCTTC
V: TRBV11-1
size: .
J: TRBJ2-1
length: 13
D: TRBD2

CDR3: CASSPPMGRYEQYF
DNA: TGTGCCAGCTCACCGCCGATGGGACGCTACGAGCAGTACTTC
V: TRBV18
size: .
J: TRBJ2-7
length: 14
D: .

CDR3: CASSLGRLAGGGTDTQYF
DNA: TGTGCCAGCAGTTTAGGTCGACTAGCGGGAGGTGGCACAGATACGCAGTATTTT
V: TRBV28
size: .
J: TRBJ2-3
length: 18
D: TRBD2

CDR3: CASIRMLGEKLFF
DNA: TGTGCCAGCATTAGAATGCTGGGTGAAAAACTGTTTTTT
V: TRBV6-1
size: .
J: TRBJ1-4
length: 13
D: .

CDR3: CASQPASGANVLTF
DNA: TGTGCCAGCCAACCGGCCTCTGGGGCCAACGTCCTGACTTTC
V: TRBV2
size: once
J: TRBJ2-6
length: 14
D: .

CDR3: CASSRTLTRRGNEQYF
DNA: TGTGCCAGTAGCCGAACCCTAACTAGGCGCGGGAACGAGCAGTACTTC
V: TRBV19
size: .
J: TRBJ2-7
length: 16
D: .

CDR3: CASRPGPVFGGAYNEQFF
DNA: TGTGCCAGCAGGCCGGGACCAGTCTTCGGTGGGGCCTACAATGAGCAGTTCTTC
V: TRBV2
size: .
J: TRBJ2-1
length: 18
D: .

CDR3: CASSSISTGANTEAFF
DNA: TGCGCCAGCAGCTCTATTTCAACAGGGGCGAACACTGAAGCTTTCTTT
V: TRBV5-1
size: once
J: TRBJ1-1
length: 16
D: TRBD1

CDR3: CASSGRGPLMGYTF
DNA: TGTGCCAGCAGCGGCAGGGGGCCCCTTATGGGCTACACCTTC
V: TRBV4-2
size: .
J: TRBJ1-2
length: 14
D: TRBD1

CDR3: CASSLDSGAWTEAFF
DNA: TGTGCCAGCAGCTTAGACTCAGGGGCATGGACTGAAGCTTTCTTT
V: TRBV11-2
size: .
J: TRBJ1-1
length: 15
D: .

CDR3: CASSFPRTFSYEQYF
DNA: TGTGCCAGCAGCTTTCCGAGGACGTTCTCCTACGAGCAGTACTTC
V: TRBV7-9
size: .
J: TRBJ2-7
length: 15
D: .

CDR3: CASSLTRDAPHEQYF
DNA: TGTGCCAGCAGCTTGACGCGGGATGCCCCTCACGAGCAGTACTTC
V: TRBV5-4
size: .
J: TRBJ2-7
length: 15
D: .

CDR3: CASRSIGDEQYF
DNA: TGTGCCAGCAGGTCGATAGGGGACGAGCAGTACTTC
V: TRBV28
size: once
J: TRBJ2-7
length: 12
D: .

CDR3: CASSPGLGAGTDTQYF
DNA: TGTGCCAGCAGCCCCGGACTAGGGGCTGGGACAGATACGCAGTATTTT
V: TRBV7-3
size: once
J: TRBJ2-3
length: 16
D: TRBD2

CDR3: CASSYSRYTEAFF
DNA: TGTGCCAGCAGTTACTCGAGGTACACTGAAGCTTTCTTT
V: TRBV6-5
size: .
J: TRBJ1-1
length: 13
D: .

CDR3: CSGGGGPGYEQYF
DNA: TGCAGCGGAGGGGGAGGGCCGGGCTACGAGCAGTACTTC
V: TRBV29-1
size: .
J: TRBJ2-7
length: 13
D: .

CDR3: CASSVGPGAGPFKVETQYF
DNA: TGTGCCAGCAGCGTAGGCCCGGGGGCGGGACCCTTCAAGGTAGAGACCCAGTACTTC
V: TRBV9
size: .
J: TRBJ2-5
length: 19
D: .

CDR3: CASRSQGAPGNQPQHF
DNA: TGTGCCAGCAGGTCTCAGGGGGCGCCGGGCAATCAGCCCCAGCATTTT
V: TRBV28
size: .
J: TRBJ1-5
length: 16
D: TRBD1

CDR3: CASSSARQLEQPQHF
DNA: TGTGCCAGCAGTTCTGCCCGACAGTTGGAGCAGCCCCAGCATTTT
V: TRBV27
size: .
J: TRBJ1-5
length: 15
D: .

CDR3: CASSIGTFQETQYF
DNA: TGTGCCAGCAGCATAGGGACTTTCCAAGAGACCCAGTACTTC
V: TRBV7-3
size: once
J: TRBJ2-5
length: 14
D: .

CDR3: CASSYGRAYQETQYF
DNA: TGTGCCAGCAGTTACGGCAGGGCCTACCAAGAGACCCAGTACTTC
V: TRBV6-6
size: .
J: TRBJ2-5
length: 15
D: .

CDR3: CAISLVRLLAGNNEQFF
DNA: TGTGCCATCAGCCTCGTGCGGTTACTAGCGGGAAACAATGAGCAGTTCTTC
V: TRBV10-3
size: .
J: TRBJ2-1
length: 17
D: TRBD2

CDR3: CASSPSGAGVEEQYF
DNA: TGTGCCAGCTCACCATCCGGAGCGGGAGTGGAAGAGCAGTACTTC
V: TRBV18
size: .
J: TRBJ2-7
length: 15
D: TRBD2

CDR3: CASSPSYEATQYF
DNA: TGTGCCAGTAGCCCATCCTACGAGGCTACGCAGTATTTT
V: TRBV19
size: .
J: TRBJ2-3
length: 13
D: .

CDR3: CASSLQLVVYNEQFF
DNA: TGCGCCAGCAGCTTGCAACTAGTGGTCTACAATGAGCAGTTCTTC
V: TRBV5-1
size: .
J: TRBJ2-1
length: 15
D: .

CDR3: CASSDSGTGVFEQFF
DNA: TGCGCCAGCAGTGACTCCGGGACAGGGGTCTTTGAGCAGTTCTTC
V: TRBV10-1
size: once
J: TRBJ2-1
length: 15
D: TRBD1

CDR3: CASSPRTEQYF
DNA: TGTGCCAGCAGCCCGAGGACCGAGCAGTACTTC
V: TRBV11-2
size: .
J: TRBJ2-7
length: 11
D: .

CDR3: CASSFPRDTGELFF
DNA: TGTGCCAGCAGTTTTCCCCGGGACACCGGGGAGCTGTTTTTT
V: TRBV28
size: .
J: TRBJ2-2
length: 14
D: .

CDR3: CASMRAGAEQYF
DNA: TGTGCCAGCATGAGGGCAGGGGCAGAGCAGTACTTC
V: TRBV28
size: .
J: TRBJ2-7
length: 12
D: .

CDR3: CASSERGTSGALGHEQYF
DNA: TGTGCCAGCAGTGAAAGGGGGACTAGCGGGGCCCTGGGCCACGAGCAGTACTTC
V: TRBV2
size: .
J: TRBJ2-7
length: 18
D: TRBD2

CDR3: CASSPLGTSGSNEQFF
DNA: TGTGCCAGCAGCCCCCTGGGGACTAGCGGGTCTAATGAGCAGTTCTTC
V: TRBV7-3
size: once
J: TRBJ2-1
length: 16
D: TRBD2

CDR3: CATRGYNEQFF
DNA: TGTGCCACCCGGGGCTACAATGAGCAGTTCTTC
V: TRBV15
size: .
J: TRBJ2-1
length: 11
D: .

CDR3: CASSPSSGGTPYEQYF
DNA: TGCGCCAGCAGCCCCTCATCCGGAGGGACACCCTACGAGCAGTACTTC
V: TRBV4-3
size: .
J: TRBJ2-7
length: 16
D: .

CDR3: CASSSDRGLRNTEAFF
DNA: TGTGCCAGCAGCTCAGACAGGGGGCTACGGAACACTGAAGCTTTCTTT
V: TRBV28
size: once
J: TRBJ1-1
length: 16
D: TRBD1

CDR3: CSIGKFAYNEQFF
DNA: TGCTCCATAGGGAAATTTGCCTACAATGAGCAGTTCTTC
V: TRBV29-1
size: .
J: TRBJ2-1
length: 13
D: .

CDR3: CASSFTGDSEQYF
DNA: TGTGCCAGCAGCTTCACAGGGGACAGCGAGCAGTACTTC
V: TRBV7-9
size: .
J: TRBJ2-7
length: 13
D: TRBD1

CDR3: CASSRGLAGGNTGELFF
DNA: TGCGCCAGCAGCCGGGGACTAGCGGGAGGGAACACCGGGGAGCTGTTTTTT
V: TRBV5-1
size: .
J: TRBJ2-2
length: 17
D: TRBD2

CDR3: CASSSPRTEQYF
DNA: TGTGCCAGCAGCTCCCCAAGGACCGAGCAGTACTTC
V: TRBV7-9
size: .
J: TRBJ2-7
length: 12
D: .

CDR3: CASSQFGQPSTDTQYF
DNA: TGTGCCAGCAGCCAATTCGGACAGCCTAGCACAGATACGCAGTATTTT
V: TRBV7-3
size: .
J: TRBJ2-3
length: 16
D: .

CDR3: CASSLQGYEQYF
DNA: TGTGCCAGCAGCTTACAGGGCTACGAGCAGTACTTC
V: TRBV7-2
size: .
J: TRBJ2-7
length: 12
D: .

CDR3: CSTGGYYGYTF
DNA: TGTTCAACAGGGGGCTACTATGGCTACACCTTC
V: TRBV19
size: .
J: TRBJ1-2
length: 11
D: TRBD1

CDR3: CAWSPAGSSYEQYF
DNA: TGTGCCTGGAGTCCAGCGGGAAGCTCCTACGAGCAGTACTTC
V: TRBV30
size: .
J: TRBJ2-7
length: 14
D: TRBD2

CDR3: CASSYSGRGGEKLFF
DNA: TGTGCCAGCAGTTACTCCGGGCGGGGAGGAGAAAAACTGTTTTTT
V: TRBV6-5
size: .
J: TRBJ1-4
length: 15
D: .

CDR3: CASSPRQGAETQYF
DNA: TGTGCCAGCAGCCCGCGACAGGGGGCAGAGACCCAGTACTTC
V: TRBV7-8
size: .
J: TRBJ2-5
length: 14
D: TRBD1

CDR3: CASSFIRDRGYDTQYF
DNA: TGTGCCAGCAGTTTCATCCGGGACAGGGGGTATGATACGCAGTATTTT
V: TRBV27
size: .
J: TRBJ2-3
length: 16
D: TRBD1

CDR3: CASSFQSTDTQYF
DNA: TGCGCCAGCAGCTTCCAGAGCACAGATACGCAGTATTTT
V: TRBV5-1
size: .
J: TRBJ2-3
length: 13
D: .

CDR3: CASSLGTSGYTYEQYF
DNA: TGTGCCAGCAGCTTAGGGACTAGCGGGTATACCTACGAGCAGTACTTC
V: TRBV7-8
size: .
J: TRBJ2-7
length: 16
D: TRBD2

CDR3: CASSLGGVSSYNEQFF
DNA: TGTGCCAGCAGTTTAGGGGGGGTCAGCTCCTACAATGAGCAGTTCTTC
V: TRBV28
size: .
J: TRBJ2-1
length: 16
D: TRBD2

CDR3: CASSSDGYQPQHF
DNA: TGCGCCAGCAGTTCGGACGGATATCAGCCCCAGCATTTT
V: TRBV5-1
size: .
J: TRBJ1-5
length: 13
D: .